This T cell receptor beta chain derives from a study of blood T cell repertoires in COVID-19. Study summary: COVID-19 samples collected from the United States, Italy and Spain covered acute and convalescent phases. Sample material is recorded as cDNA or gDNA derived from T cells, B-cell-depleted T cells, or PBMCs.

How the authors handled the data: Reference gene primer amplification gave estimated nucleated cell counts. Sequenced by immunoSEQ multiplex PCR; TCRdb stores in-frame clones only, minus some. V and J calls and clone size are copied from that table; D and trimming were computed from the DNA. Of approximately 200,000 clones listed, about 88% are singletons. V was trimmed by 0 bases and J by 1 base, leaving 7 bases between them. Germline CDR1 and CDR2: ENHRY and SYGVKD. The CDR3 contains 15 residues. The gene calls are TRBV10-3 and TRBJ1-5; no firm D call. The sample consisted of peripheral blood. The receptor's source is a man aged 50-59 years who had recovered from COVID-19. In DNA form, the CDR3 reads TGTGCCATCAGTGAGTCTAGAGCCAGCAATCAGCCCCAGCATTTT. This codes for CAISESRASNQPQHF.